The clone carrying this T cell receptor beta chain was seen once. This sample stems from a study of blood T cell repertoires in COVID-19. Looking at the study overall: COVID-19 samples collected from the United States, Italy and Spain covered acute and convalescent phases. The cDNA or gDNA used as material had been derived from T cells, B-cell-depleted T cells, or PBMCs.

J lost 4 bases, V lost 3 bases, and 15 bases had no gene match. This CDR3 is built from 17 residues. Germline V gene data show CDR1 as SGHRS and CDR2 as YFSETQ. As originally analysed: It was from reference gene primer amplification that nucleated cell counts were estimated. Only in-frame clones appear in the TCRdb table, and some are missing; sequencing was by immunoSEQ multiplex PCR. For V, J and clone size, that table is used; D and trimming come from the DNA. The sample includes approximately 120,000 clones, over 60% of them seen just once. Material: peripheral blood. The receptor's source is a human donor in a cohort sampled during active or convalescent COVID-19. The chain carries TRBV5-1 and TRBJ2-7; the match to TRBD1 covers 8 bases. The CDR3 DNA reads TGCGCCAGCAGCTCCTTCCCCGGGGCAGGGGGCGCGTACGAGCAGTACTTC. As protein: CASSSFPGAGGAYEQYF.